This T cell receptor (beta chain) was documented in a study of CD8+CD57+ T cells in acquired aplastic anemia. Study results and limitations: Comparison of patients with controls identified about 30 shared CD8+ CDR3 sequences.

To note about this clonotype: What it binds is not known.

Patients included in sequencing had previously demonstrated CD8+CD57+ cell expansion by flow cytometry. Profiles of TCR beta VDJ and CDR3 were generated from a genomic DNA template. TCRdb itself ran the reads through MiXCR, one entry per CDR3 protein. The sample has 170,000 or so distinct CDR3 sequences, about 60% seen once. This sequence originates from a human donor with aplastic anemia. Sequencing used sorted CD4+, CD8+, or CD8+CD57+ T cells (not recorded which) from PBMCs.

The CDR3 sequence is CAIGRGNSPLHF. The CDR3 region has the DNA TGTGCCATCGGACGGGGAAATTCACCCCTCCACTTT. V is TRBV6-1 and J is TRBJ1-6; the D is unclear. The V gene lost 10 bases and the J gene lost 7 bases, with 11 bases spanning the gap. This CDR3 has 12 amino acids. From germline, CDR1 is MNHNS and CDR2 SASEGT.